This T cell receptor (beta chain) came from a study of cytomegalovirus exposure and HLA in healthy donors. About the study: Inside one of the first data releases sat about 91 million unique TCRs taken from HLA-typed donors.

General study results and limits: A missense DCLRE1C variant was associated with V- and J-gene trimming of TCR beta chains in a later analysis, and an independent cohort replicated the association. In vitro testing confirmed a few CMV-associated chains as specific for CMV antigens. Later analysis placed DRB1 highest and HLA-C lowest in TCR association rates, which differed by HLA locus.

It was with 60 Vbeta and 13 Jbeta primers that the PCR ran. Method: immunoSEQ multiplex PCR; TCRdb's copy keeps in-frame clones and lacks some. The sample holds around 200,000 clones, 82% seen once. As concerns this clone: Its antigen is unidentified.

The CDR3 extends over 15 amino acids. The V gene's germline CDR1 is SEHNR and CDR2 FQNEAQ (reference sequence). The junction had 3 bases not matched to a gene; V was cut back by 3 bases and J by 1 base. Sequenced input: PBMCs. This chain links TRBV7-9 with TRBJ2-3; 8 bases map to TRBD2. This clonotype was sampled from a man in his forties in good health and CMV-seropositive. The DNA of the CDR3 is TGTGCCAGCAGCTTTAGGCGGGAGGGCACAGATACGCAGTATTTT. Its translation is CASSFRREGTDTQYF.